The count of the clone carrying this T cell receptor beta chain is one. This sequence may be a read error, since a much larger clone differs from it by one base. The data were taken from a study of shared clonotypes between healthy human individuals. CDR1 is MNHNS and CDR2 is SASEGT in the germline V gene. This CDR3 is 15 amino acids long. Everyone who donated was a Caucasian adult who lived in Nashville, Tennessee. Sequencing was performed with immunoSEQ multiplex PCR; in TCRdb, only in-frame clones are kept and a portion is missing. The profile covers hundreds of thousands of clones, with about 79% appearing a single time and 13% taken by the ten largest.

The chain combines TRBV6-1 with TRBJ2-7; D is uncertain. This TCR was recovered from a woman aged 40 to 50 in good health. Some clones in this sample may be carry-over from other donors' samples. Sequencing was performed on PBMCs. CDR3 bases: TGTACCAGCAGTGAAGTCGGCAGGAGCTCCTACGAGCAGTACTTC. This translates into CTSSEVGRSSYEQYF.